This T cell receptor (beta chain) was sequenced in a study of T cell responses to AZD1222 COVID-19 vaccine. The ends were cut back, 7 bases at V and 4 bases at J, with 7 bases in the middle. Germline CDR1 is SQVTM and CDR2 is ANQGSEA. The CDR3 runs to 10 residues. Comments on this clone: Its antigen is still unknown.

General study points: At study baseline, merely six AZD1222 recipients were seropositive. Vaccination with two AZD1222 doses was followed by a rise in Spike-specific TCR breadth and depth.

Profiling relied on immunoSEQ multiplex PCR, and the TCRdb table lists in-frame clones only, not all of them. The table includes some 130,000 clones, around 90% detected once. The J gene is TRBJ1-1, the V gene TRBV29-1, with D uncertain. The TCR originated in an adult in good health. This sample comprised peripheral blood, obtained on day 0 of AZD1222 vaccination. In DNA, the CDR3 is TGCAGCGCCACCGTCACTGAAGCTTTCTTT. Its protein is CSATVTEAFF.